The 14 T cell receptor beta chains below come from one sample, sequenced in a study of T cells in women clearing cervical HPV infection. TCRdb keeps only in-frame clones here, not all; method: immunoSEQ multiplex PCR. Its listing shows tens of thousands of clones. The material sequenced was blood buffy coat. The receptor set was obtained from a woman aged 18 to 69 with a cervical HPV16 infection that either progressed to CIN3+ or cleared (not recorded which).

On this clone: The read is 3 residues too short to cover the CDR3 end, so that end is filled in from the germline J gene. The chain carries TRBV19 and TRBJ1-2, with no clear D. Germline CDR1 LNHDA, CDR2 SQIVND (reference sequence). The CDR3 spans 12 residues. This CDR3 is CASSIGRRGYTF. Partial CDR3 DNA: TGTGCCAGTAGTATTGGCAGGAGGGGC.

The CDR3 protein is CSARDRTIRYEQYF. The covered CDR3 bases are TGCAGTGCTAGAGATCGGACTATTCGCTACGAG. The chain uses TRBV20-1 and TRBJ2-7; a weak D match, TRBD2 (6 bases). The sequence runs out 3 residues before the end of the CDR3; the remainder is reconstructed from the germline J gene. The CDR3 is made up of 14 amino acids. The V and J ends lost 0 bases and 3 bases respectively, with 12 bases between them. CDR1 and CDR2 from the germline V gene are DFQATT and SNEGSKA (reference sequence).

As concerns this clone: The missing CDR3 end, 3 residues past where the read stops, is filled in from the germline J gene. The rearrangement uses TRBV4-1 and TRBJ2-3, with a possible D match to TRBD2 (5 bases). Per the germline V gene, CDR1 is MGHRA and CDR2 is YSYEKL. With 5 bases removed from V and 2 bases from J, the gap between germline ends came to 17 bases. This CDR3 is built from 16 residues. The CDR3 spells CASSSRARHSTDTQYF. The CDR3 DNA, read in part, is TGCGCCAGCAGCTCGAGGGCAAGGCATTCCACAGATACG.

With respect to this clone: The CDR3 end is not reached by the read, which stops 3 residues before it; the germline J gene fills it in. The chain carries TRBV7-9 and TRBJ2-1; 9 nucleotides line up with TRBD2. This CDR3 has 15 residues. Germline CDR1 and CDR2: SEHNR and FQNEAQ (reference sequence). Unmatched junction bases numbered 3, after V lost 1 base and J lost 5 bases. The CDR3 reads CASSLVGLANNEQFF. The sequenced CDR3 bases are TGTGCCAGCAGCTTAGTTGGACTAGCGAACAATGAG.

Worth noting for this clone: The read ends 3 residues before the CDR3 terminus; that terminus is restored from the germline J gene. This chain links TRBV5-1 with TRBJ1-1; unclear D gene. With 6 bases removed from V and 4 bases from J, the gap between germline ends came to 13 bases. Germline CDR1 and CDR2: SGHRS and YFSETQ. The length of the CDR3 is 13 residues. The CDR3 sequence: CASTWTLGTEAFF. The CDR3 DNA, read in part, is TGCGCCAGCACATGGACTCTTGGCACTGAA.

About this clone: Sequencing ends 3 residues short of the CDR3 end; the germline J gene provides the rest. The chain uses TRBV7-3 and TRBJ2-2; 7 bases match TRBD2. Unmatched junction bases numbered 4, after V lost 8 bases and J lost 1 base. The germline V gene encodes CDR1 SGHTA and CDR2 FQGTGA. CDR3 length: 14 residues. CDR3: CASGTGGNTGELFF. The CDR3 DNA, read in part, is TGTGCCAGCGGGACGGGGGGGAACACCGGGGAG.

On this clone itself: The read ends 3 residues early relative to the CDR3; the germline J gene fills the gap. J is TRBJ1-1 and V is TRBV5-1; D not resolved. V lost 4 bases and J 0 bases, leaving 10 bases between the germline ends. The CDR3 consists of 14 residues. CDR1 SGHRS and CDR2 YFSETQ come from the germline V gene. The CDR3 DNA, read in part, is TGCGCCAGCAGCCACAGTACTGTGAACACTGAA. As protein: CASSHSTVNTE. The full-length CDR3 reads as CASSHSTVNTEAFF.

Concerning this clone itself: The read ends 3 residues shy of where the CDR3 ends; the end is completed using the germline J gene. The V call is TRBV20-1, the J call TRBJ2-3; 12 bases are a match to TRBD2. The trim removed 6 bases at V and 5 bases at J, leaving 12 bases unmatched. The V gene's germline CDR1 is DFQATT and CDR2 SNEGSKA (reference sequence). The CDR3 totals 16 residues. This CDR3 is CSAQNLLAGGLDTQYF. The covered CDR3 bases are TGCAGTGCCCAAAACCTACTAGCGGGAGGTCTAGATACG.

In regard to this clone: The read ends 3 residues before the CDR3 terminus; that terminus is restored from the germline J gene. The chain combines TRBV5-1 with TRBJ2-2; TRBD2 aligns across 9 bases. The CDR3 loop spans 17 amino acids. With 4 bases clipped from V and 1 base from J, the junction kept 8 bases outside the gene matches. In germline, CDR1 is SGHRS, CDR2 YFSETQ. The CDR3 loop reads CASSLWFSGGNTGELFF. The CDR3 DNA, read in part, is TGCGCCAGCAGCCTCTGGTTTAGCGGGGGGAACACCGGGGAG.

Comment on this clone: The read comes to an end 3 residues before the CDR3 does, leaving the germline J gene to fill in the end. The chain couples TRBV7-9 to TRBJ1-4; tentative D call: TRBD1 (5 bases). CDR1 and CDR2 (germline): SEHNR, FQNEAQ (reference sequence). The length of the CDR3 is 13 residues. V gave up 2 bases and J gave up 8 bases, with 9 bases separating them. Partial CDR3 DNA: TGTGCCAGCAGCTTAAAGGGGTTAGAAAAA. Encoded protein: CASSLKGLEK. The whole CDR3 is CASSLKGLEKLFF.

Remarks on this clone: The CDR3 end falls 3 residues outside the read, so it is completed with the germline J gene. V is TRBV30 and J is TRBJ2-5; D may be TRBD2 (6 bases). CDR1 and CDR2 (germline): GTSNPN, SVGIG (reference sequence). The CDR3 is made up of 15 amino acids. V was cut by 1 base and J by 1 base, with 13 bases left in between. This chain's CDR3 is CAWSGKASAQETQYF. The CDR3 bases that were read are TGTGCCTGGAGTGGTAAAGCTAGCGCCCAAGAGACC.

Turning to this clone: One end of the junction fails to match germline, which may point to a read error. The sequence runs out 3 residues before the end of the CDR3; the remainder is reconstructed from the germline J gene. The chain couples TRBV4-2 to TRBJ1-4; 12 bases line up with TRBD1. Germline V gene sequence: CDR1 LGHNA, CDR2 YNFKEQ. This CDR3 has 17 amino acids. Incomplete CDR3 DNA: TGCGCCAGCAGCCAAGATGTCGGGACAGGGGGCGGTGAAAAA. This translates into CASSQDVGTGGGEK. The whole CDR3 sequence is CASSQDVGTGGGEKLFF.

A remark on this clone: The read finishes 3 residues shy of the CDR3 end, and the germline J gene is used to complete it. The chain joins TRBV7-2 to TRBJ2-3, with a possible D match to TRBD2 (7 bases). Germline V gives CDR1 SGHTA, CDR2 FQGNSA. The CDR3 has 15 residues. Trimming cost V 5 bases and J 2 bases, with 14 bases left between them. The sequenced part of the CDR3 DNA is TGTGCCAGCAGCAAAGGGGGGGAACTCACAGATACG. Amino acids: CASSKGGELTDT. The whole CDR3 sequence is CASSKGGELTDTQYF.

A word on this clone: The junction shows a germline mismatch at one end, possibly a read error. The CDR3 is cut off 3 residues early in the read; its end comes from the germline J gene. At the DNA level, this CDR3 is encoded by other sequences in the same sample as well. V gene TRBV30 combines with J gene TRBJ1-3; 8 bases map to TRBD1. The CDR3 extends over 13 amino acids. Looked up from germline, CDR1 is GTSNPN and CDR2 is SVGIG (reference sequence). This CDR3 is CAWSPTGGNTIYF. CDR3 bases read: TGTGCCTGGAGTCCCACAGGGGGAAACACG. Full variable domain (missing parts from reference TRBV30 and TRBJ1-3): SQTIHQWPATLVQPVGSPLSLECTVEGTSNPNLYWYRQAAGRGLQLLFYSVGIGQISSEVPQNLSASRPQDRQFILSSKKLLLSDSGFYLCAWSPTGGNTIYFGEGSWLTVV.